Following are 14 T cell receptor beta chains from one sample sequenced in a study of regulatory T cells in long-lasting Graves disease. CDR3-region Arm-PCR and iRepertoire HTBI primers produced the TCR beta libraries. TCRdb used MiXCR to reprocess the multiplex PCR reads, holding one entry per CDR3 protein. The sample has roughly 420,000 distinct CDR3 sequences, roughly a sixth seen once. As to time point: newly diagnosed GD, antithyroid drugs for less than 3 months. PBMC RNA was the source of the TCR library. Specimen: peripheral blood mononuclear cells (PBMCs), collected at new diagnosis, from a patient treated with antithyroid drugs. These receptors came from a female donor with Graves disease.

This clonotype has a handful of counts. This chain uses TRBV30 with TRBJ2-3; D uncertain. This CDR3 comprises 13 residues. CDR1 and CDR2 (germline): GTSNPN, SVGIG (reference sequence). Between the trimmed V and J ends, which lost 2 bases and 3 bases, there was a span of 9 bases. CDR3 nucleotides: TGTGCCTGGAGTTATGGGGATACAGATACGCAGTATTTT. Its translation: CAWSYGDTDTQYF.

Regarding this clonotype: A read error may be the cause here, since a much bigger clone is one base away. The CDR3: CASSYSGSPHEQLF. As DNA, the CDR3 is TGTGCCAGCAGTTACTCGGGCTCCCCCCATGAGCAGCTCTTC. V usage is TRBV6-5 and J usage is TRBJ2-1; D not certain. There are 14 residues in the CDR3. CDR1 and CDR2 (germline): MNHEY, SVGAGI.

This clonotype was counted ten times or more. The chain has TRBV4-1 and TRBJ1-2, with D hard to call. Germline V lookup: CDR1 MGHRA, CDR2 YSYEKL. The CDR3 consists of 15 residues. V lost 0 bases and J 0 bases, leaving 8 bases between the germline ends. The CDR3: CASSQERSANYGYTF. Here the CDR3 DNA reads TGCGCCAGCAGCCAAGAACGGTCAGCTAACTATGGCTACACCTTC.

The chain employs TRBV5-4 and TRBJ2-3; D may correspond to TRBD1 or TRBD2 (5 bases each). Deletions cut 5 bases from V and 2 bases from J, with 9 bases between. The germline V gene encodes CDR1 SGHNT and CDR2 YYREEE (reference sequence). CDR3 length equals 13 residues. This CDR3 is CASRSGTTDTQYF. The CDR3, as DNA: TGTGCCAGCAGGTCCGGGACCACAGATACGCAGTATTTT. Using reference TRBV5-4 and TRBJ2-3 for the parts outside the CDR3, the full variable domain is ETGVTQSPTHLIKTRGQQVTLRCSSQSGHNTVSWYQQALGQGPQFIFQYYREEENGRGNFPPRFSGLQFPNYSSELNVNALELDDSALYLCASRSGTTDTQYFGPGTRLTVL.

This clonotype has more than one count but fewer than ten. The chain is built from TRBV12-3 or TRBV12-4 and TRBJ2-1, with D tentatively TRBD2 (5 bases). This CDR3 is built from 15 residues. V was trimmed by 6 bases and J by 0 bases, leaving 12 bases between them. The DNA of the CDR3 is TGTGCCAGCAGACCTCATGGGAGCTCCTACAATGAGCAGTTCTTC. Protein product: CASRPHGSSYNEQFF.

This clonotype was seen repeatedly, ten times or more. V is TRBV20-1 and J is TRBJ1-5; 8 bases are a match to TRBD1. There are 15 residues in the CDR3. Germline CDR1 is DFQATT and CDR2 is SNEGSKA (reference sequence). Trimming removed 4 bases from V and 6 bases from J; junction bases left unmatched: 11. CDR3: CSAMLSRGHGQPQHF. Written as DNA, the CDR3 is TGCAGTGCTATGCTTTCCAGGGGGCACGGTCAGCCCCAGCATTTT.

On this clonotype itself: A junction boundary mismatches the germline segment, possibly from a read error. The V gene is TRBV2, the J gene TRBJ1-2; no clear D gene. This CDR3 is built from 14 residues. CDR1 is SNHLY, CDR2 FYNNEI, per germline. CDR3 amino acids: CASSEAHSACGYAF. The CDR3, as DNA: TGTGCCAGCAGTGAAGCGCACAGTGCCTGTGGCTACGCCTTC.

In regard to this clonotype: A much larger clone lies one base from this, so it may be a read error. The chain carries TRBV20-1 and TRBJ2-5; 15 nucleotides line up with TRBD2. Germline assignment: CDR1 DFQATT and CDR2 SNEGSKA (reference sequence). There are 17 residues in the CDR3. CDR3 sequence reads: CSARSGLGLAGGEAQYF. CDR3 sequence (DNA): TGCAGTGCTAGATCGGGTTTGGGACTAGCGGGAGGAGAGGCCCAGTACTTC.

This clonotype was recorded many times. The chain carries TRBV30 and TRBJ2-7; maybe TRBD1 (6 bases). Germline values: CDR1 GTSNPN, CDR2 SVGIG (reference sequence). The CDR3 loop spans 12 amino acids. Between the trimmed V and J ends, which lost 5 bases and 5 bases, there was a span of 13 bases. The CDR3 DNA reads TGTGCCTGGGGAACAGGGTTCAACGAGCAGTACTTC. Protein product: CAWGTGFNEQYF.

This clonotype occurred many times. The CDR3 loop reads CASSVGVLPDGCTF. The CDR3 region has the DNA TGTGCCAGCAGCGTAGGGGTCCTCCCCGACGGTTGTACCTTC. This chain connects TRBV9 to TRBJ1-2; no reliable D call. CDR1 SGDLS and CDR2 YYNGEE come from the germline V gene. Trimming stripped 0 bases from V and 14 bases from J, with 20 bases between. The CDR3 has 14 residues.

This clonotype was observed at least ten times. The chain employs TRBV11-2 and TRBJ1-4; D unclear. Trimming took off 2 bases at V and 7 bases at J, with 14 bases between the two ends. The CDR3 spans 15 residues. Germline CDR1 and CDR2: SGHAT and FQNNGV. The CDR3 bases are TGTGCCAGCAGCTTAAGACTGGCCAAGGGTGAAAAACTGTTTTTT. Translation: CASSLRLAKGEKLFF. Together with reference TRBV11-2 and TRBJ1-4, the CDR3 gives the full variable domain: EAGVAQSPRYKIIEKRQSVAFWCNPISGHATLYWYQQILGQGPKLLIQFQNNGVVDDSQLPKDRFSAERLKGVDSTLKIQPAKLEDSAVYLCASSLRLAKGEKLFFGSGTQLSVL.

The chain has TRBV9 and TRBJ2-3; TRBD2 aligns across 11 bases. Trimming took 0 bases from V and 0 from J; bases not matched to a gene: 6. Per germline, CDR1 SGDLS and CDR2 YYNGEE. The CDR3 consists of 18 residues. The CDR3 DNA reads as TGTGCCAGCAGCGTAGCTAGCGGGGGGCGCGAGAGCACAGATACGCAGTATTTT. Protein: CASSVASGGRESTDTQYF.

This clonotype was recorded at least ten times. The V call is TRBV27, the J call TRBJ2-1, with 11 nucleotides matching TRBD2. V lost 5 bases, J lost 2 bases, and 2 bases stayed unmatched. Per the germline V gene, CDR1 is MNHEY and CDR2 is SMNVEV (reference sequence). CDR3 length equals 15 residues. Here the CDR3 DNA reads TGTGCCAGCAGTCTTAGCGGGGGGGCCTACAATGAGCAGTTCTTC. Translating it yields CASSLSGGAYNEQFF.

This clonotype was counted ten times or more. The genes are TRBV20-1 and TRBJ2-3; TRBD2 matches at 10 bases. With V trimmed by 6 bases and J by 4 bases, 10 bases remained unmatched. In germline, CDR1 is DFQATT, CDR2 SNEGSKA (reference sequence). The CDR3 is 15 residues long. The CDR3 region has the DNA TGCAGTGCCGCCGACCTAGCGGGAGTATCAGATACGCAGTATTTT. It encodes CSAADLAGVSDTQYF.